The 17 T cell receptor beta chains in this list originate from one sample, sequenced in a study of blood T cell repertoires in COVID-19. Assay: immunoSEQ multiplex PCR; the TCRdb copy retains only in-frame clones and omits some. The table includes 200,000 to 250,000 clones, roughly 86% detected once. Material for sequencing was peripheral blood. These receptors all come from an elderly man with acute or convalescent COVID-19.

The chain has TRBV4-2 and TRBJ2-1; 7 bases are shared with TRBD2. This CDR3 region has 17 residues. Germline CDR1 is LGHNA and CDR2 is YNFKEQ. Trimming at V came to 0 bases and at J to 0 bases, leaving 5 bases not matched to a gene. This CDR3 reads CASSQEAGGSSYNEQFF. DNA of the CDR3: TGTGCCAGCAGCCAAGAGGCAGGCGGGAGCTCCTACAATGAGCAGTTCTTC.

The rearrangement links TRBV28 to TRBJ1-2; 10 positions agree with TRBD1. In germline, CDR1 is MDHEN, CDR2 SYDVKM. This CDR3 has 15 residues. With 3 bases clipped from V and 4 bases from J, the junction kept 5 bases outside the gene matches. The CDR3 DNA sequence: TGTGCCAGCAGTTTTGGGACAGGGGCGACCTATGGCTACACCTTC. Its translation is CASSFGTGATYGYTF.

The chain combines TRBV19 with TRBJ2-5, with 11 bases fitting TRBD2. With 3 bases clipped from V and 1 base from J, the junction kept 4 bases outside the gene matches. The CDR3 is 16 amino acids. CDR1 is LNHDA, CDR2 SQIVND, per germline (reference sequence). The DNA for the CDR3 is TGTGCCAGTAGTATCGGGCTAGCGGGAGGCCAAGAGACCCAGTACTTC. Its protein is CASSIGLAGGQETQYF.

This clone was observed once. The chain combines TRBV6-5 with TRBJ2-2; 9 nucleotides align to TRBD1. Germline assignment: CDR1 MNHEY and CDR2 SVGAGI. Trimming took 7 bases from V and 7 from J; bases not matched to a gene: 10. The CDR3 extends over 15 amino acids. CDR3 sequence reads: CASTRDRAGGGELFF. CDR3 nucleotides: TGTGCCAGCACCCGGGACAGGGCAGGAGGCGGGGAGCTGTTTTTT.

The CDR3 loop is CASSSLNYGYTF. For the CDR3, the DNA is TGTGCCAGCAGTTCCTTAAACTATGGCTACACCTTC. This chain links TRBV28 with TRBJ1-2; no clear D gene. Per germline, CDR1 MDHEN and CDR2 SYDVKM. The V gene lost 4 bases and the J gene lost 2 bases, with 5 bases spanning the gap. The CDR3 has 12 residues.

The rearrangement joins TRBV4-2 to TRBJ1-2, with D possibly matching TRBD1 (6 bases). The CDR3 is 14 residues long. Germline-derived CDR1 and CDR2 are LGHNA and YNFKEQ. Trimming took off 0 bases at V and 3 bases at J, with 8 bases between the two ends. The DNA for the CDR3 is TGTGCCAGCAGCCAAGATTCAGGGGACTATGGCTACACCTTC. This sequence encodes CASSQDSGDYGYTF.

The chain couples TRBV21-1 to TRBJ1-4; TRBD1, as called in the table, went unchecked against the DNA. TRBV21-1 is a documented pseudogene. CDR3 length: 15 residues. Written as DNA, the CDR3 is TGTGCCAGCAGCAGACAGGCTGGAACTAATGAAAAACTGTTTTTT. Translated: CASSRQAGTNEKLFF.

The CDR3 DNA is TGCGCCAGCAGCCACTTACTAGCGGGAGGCGAGGATACGCAGTATTTT. Translation: CASSHLLAGGEDTQYF. The chain combines TRBV4-1 with TRBJ2-3; 12 bases line up with TRBD2. CDR1 and CDR2 from the germline V gene are MGHRA and YSYEKL. The CDR3 is 16 amino acids. J lost 6 bases, V lost 3 bases, and 7 bases had no gene match.

CDR3 nucleotides: TGTGCCAGCAGCCTTCGGACAGGGACAGACACCGGGGAGCTGTTTTTT. Translated: CASSLRTGTDTGELFF. This rearrangement joins TRBV11-1 to TRBJ2-2; 8 bases map to TRBD1. This CDR3 is 16 amino acids long. The ends lost 5 bases at V and 3 bases at J; junction bases unmatched: 8. Germline V gene lookup returns CDR1 SGHAT and CDR2 FQDESV (reference sequence).

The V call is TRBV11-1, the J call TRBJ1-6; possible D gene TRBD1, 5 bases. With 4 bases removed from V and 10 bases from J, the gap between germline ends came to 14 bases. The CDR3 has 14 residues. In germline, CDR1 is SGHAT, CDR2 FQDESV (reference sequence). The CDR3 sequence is CASSSGATRSPLHF. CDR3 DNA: TGTGCCAGCAGCTCTGGGGCGACAAGGTCACCCCTCCACTTT.

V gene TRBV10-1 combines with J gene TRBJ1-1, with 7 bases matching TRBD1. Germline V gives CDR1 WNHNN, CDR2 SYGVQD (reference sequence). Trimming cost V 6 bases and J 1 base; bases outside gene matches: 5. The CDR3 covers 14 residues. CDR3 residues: CASRQGGPNTEAFF. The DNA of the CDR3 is TGCGCCAGCAGGCAGGGGGGCCCGAACACTGAAGCTTTCTTT.

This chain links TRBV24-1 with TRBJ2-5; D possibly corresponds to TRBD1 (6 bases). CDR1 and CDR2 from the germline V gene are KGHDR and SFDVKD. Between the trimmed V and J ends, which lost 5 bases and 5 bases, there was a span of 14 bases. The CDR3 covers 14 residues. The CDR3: CATSAHGQFETQYF. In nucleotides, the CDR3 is TGTGCCACCAGTGCCCACGGACAGTTCGAGACCCAGTACTTC.

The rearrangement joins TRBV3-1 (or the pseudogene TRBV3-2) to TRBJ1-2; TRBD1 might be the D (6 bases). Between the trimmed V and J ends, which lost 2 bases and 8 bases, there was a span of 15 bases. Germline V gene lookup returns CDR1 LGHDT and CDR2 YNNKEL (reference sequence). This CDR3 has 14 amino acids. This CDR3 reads CASSQSVRGGGYTF. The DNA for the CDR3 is TGTGCCAGCAGCCAAAGTGTCAGGGGTGGCGGCTACACCTTC.

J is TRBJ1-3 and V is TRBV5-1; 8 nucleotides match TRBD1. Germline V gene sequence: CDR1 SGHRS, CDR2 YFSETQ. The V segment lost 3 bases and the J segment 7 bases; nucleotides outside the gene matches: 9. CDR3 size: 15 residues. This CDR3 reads CASSSTGQGRNTIYF. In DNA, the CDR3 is TGCGCCAGCAGCTCGACAGGACAGGGAAGGAACACCATATATTTT.

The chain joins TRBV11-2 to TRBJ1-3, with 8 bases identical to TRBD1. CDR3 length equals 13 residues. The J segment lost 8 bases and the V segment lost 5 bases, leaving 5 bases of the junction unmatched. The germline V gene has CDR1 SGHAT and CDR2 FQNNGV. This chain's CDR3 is CASSQDRADTIYF. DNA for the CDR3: TGTGCCAGCAGCCAGGACAGGGCGGACACCATATATTTT.

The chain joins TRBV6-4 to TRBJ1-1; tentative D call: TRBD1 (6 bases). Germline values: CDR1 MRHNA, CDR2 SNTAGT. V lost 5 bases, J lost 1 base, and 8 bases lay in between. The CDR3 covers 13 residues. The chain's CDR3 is CASSKQGNTEAFF. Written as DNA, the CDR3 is TGTGCCAGCAGTAAACAGGGGAACACTGAAGCTTTCTTT.

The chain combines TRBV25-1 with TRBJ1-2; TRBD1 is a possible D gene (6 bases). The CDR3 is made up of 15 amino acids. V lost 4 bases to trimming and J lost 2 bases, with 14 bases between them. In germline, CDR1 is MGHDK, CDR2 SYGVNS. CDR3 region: CASSGRLQGNYGYTF. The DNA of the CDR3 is TGTGCCAGCAGTGGCCGACTACAGGGCAACTATGGCTACACCTTC.